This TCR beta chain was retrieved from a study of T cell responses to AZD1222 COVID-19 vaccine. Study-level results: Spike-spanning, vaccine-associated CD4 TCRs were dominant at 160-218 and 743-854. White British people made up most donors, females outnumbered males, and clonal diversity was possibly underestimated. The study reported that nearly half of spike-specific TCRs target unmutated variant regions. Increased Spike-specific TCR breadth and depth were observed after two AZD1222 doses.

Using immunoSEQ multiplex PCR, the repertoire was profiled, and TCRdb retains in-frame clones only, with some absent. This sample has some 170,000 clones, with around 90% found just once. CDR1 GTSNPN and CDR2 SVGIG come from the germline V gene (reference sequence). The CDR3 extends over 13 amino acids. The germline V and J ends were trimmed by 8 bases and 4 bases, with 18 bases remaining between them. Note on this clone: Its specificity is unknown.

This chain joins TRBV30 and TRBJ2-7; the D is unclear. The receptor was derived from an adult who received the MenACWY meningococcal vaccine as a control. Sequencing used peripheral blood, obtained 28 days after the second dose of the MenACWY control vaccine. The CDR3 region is CALGGGPRYEQYF. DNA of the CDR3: TGTGCCCTTGGCGGCGGTCCCCGATACGAGCAGTACTTC.